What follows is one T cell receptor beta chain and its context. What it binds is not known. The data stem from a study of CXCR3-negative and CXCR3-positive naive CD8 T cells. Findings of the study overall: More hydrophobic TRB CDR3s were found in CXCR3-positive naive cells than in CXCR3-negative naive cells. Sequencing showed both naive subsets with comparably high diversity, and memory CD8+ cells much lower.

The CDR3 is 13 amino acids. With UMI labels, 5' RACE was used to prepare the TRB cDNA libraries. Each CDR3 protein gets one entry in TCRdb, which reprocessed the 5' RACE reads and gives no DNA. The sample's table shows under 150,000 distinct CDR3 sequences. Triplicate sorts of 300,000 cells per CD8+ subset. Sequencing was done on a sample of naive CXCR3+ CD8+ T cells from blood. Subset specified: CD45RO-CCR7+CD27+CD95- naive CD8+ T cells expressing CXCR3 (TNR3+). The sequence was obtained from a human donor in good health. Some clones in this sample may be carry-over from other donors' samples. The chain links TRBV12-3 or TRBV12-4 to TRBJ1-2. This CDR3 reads CASSGGVNGGYTF.